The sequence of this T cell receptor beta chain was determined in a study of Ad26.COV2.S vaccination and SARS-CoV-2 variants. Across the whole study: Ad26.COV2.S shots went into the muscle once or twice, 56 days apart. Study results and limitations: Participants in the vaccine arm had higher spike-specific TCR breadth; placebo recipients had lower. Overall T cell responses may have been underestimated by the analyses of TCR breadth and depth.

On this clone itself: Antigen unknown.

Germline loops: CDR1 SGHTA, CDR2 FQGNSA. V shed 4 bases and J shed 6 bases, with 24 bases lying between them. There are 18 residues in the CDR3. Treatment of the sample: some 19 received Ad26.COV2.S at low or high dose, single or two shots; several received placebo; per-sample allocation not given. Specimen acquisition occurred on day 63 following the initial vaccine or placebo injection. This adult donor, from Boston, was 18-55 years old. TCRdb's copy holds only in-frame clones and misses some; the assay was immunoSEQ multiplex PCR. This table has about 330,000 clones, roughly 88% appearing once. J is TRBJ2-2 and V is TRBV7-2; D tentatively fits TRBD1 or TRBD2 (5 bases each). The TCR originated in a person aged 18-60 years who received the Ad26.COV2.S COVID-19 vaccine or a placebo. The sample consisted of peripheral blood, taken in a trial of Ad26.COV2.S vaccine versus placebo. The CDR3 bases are TGTGCCAGCAGCTCCCTAATGCATGGGGCGCGGGTATCCGGGGAGCTGTTTTTT. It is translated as CASSSLMHGARVSGELFF.